These T cell receptor beta chains were read from a single sample in a study of T-cell memory formation after mild COVID-19. TCRdb redid the calling of the 5' RACE reads with MiXCR, one entry per CDR3 protein. The sample carries more than 300,000 distinct CDR3 sequences, roughly an eighth recorded once. Sequenced: PBMCs or a T cell subset sorted from them (not recorded which). Receptor source: a man younger than 30 who had mild COVID-19 (a few samples of this study predate the infection). Cell type and time point are not known. Both conserved end residues are part of each CDR3. Each record gives: V gene, clone size, D gene, CDR3 length, J gene, CDR3 DNA, CDR3 protein. D genes are given only for firm matches. Clone size is not always given. Where it is, it says once, few, many or a class for expanded clones.

v_call: TRBV7-9; clone_size: NA; d_call: TRBD2; cdr3_length: 16; j_call: TRBJ2-1; cdr3_nt: TGTGCCAGCACCAACCGCGGGGGGGGCTCCTACAATGAGCAGTTCTTC; cdr3_aa: CASTNRGGGSYNEQFF
v_call: TRBV6-2/TRBV6-3; clone_size: NA; d_call: TRBD1; cdr3_length: 14; j_call: TRBJ2-5; cdr3_nt: TGTGCCAGCAGGGGAGCAAGGGGGCCCGGGACCCAGTACTTC; cdr3_aa: CASRGARGPGTQYF
v_call: TRBV20-1; clone_size: few; d_call: TRBD2; cdr3_length: 13; j_call: TRBJ2-3; cdr3_nt: TGCAGTGCAACGGGACTAGATGATCTCACGCAGTATTTT; cdr3_aa: CSATGLDDLTQYF
v_call: TRBV6-6; clone_size: NA; d_call: NA; cdr3_length: 16; j_call: TRBJ2-1; cdr3_nt: TGTGCCAGCAGTTTCTCCCGACTAGTCTCGTACAATGAGCAGTTCTTC; cdr3_aa: CASSFSRLVSYNEQFF
v_call: TRBV6-5; clone_size: few; d_call: NA; cdr3_length: 13; j_call: TRBJ2-2; cdr3_nt: TGTGCCATCAAAGGGGGATACACCGGGGAGCTGTTTTTT; cdr3_aa: CAIKGGYTGELFF
v_call: TRBV9; clone_size: few; d_call: NA; cdr3_length: 13; j_call: TRBJ1-5; cdr3_nt: TGTGCCAGCAGCCTCTCTCAGGATCAGCCCCAGCATTTT; cdr3_aa: CASSLSQDQPQHF
v_call: TRBV5-1; clone_size: many; d_call: NA; cdr3_length: 14; j_call: TRBJ1-2; cdr3_nt: TGCGCCAGCAGCTTGGGGGGGGAGGGCCATGGCTACACCTTC; cdr3_aa: CASSLGGEGHGYTF
v_call: TRBV5-1; clone_size: NA; d_call: NA; cdr3_length: 15; j_call: TRBJ2-7; cdr3_nt: TGCGCCAGCAGCCCGAGGCGGGGAGCGGATTACGAGCAGTACTTC; cdr3_aa: CASSPRRGADYEQYF
v_call: TRBV9; clone_size: many; d_call: NA; cdr3_length: 15; j_call: TRBJ2-1; cdr3_nt: TGTGCCAGCAGCAGCCTGGAACGGGGGTACAATGAGCAGTTCTTC; cdr3_aa: CASSSLERGYNEQFF
v_call: TRBV18; clone_size: few; d_call: NA; cdr3_length: 16; j_call: TRBJ1-2; cdr3_nt: TGTGCCAGCTCACCACCGGGACGGGCCCGAGGCTATGGCTACACCTTC; cdr3_aa: CASSPPGRARGYGYTF
v_call: TRBV27; clone_size: NA; d_call: NA; cdr3_length: 14; j_call: TRBJ1-2; cdr3_nt: TGTGCCAGCTCCTATGATTTGGCGGGCTATGGCTACACCTTC; cdr3_aa: CASSYDLAGYGYTF
v_call: TRBV5-1; clone_size: NA; d_call: NA; cdr3_length: 13; j_call: TRBJ1-1; cdr3_nt: TGCGCCAGCAGCTACGGACAGTCCACTGAAGCTTTCTTT; cdr3_aa: CASSYGQSTEAFF
v_call: TRBV18; clone_size: few; d_call: NA; cdr3_length: 15; j_call: TRBJ2-1; cdr3_nt: TGTGCCAGCTCAACGGGACTGCAAACCTACAATGAGCAGTTCTTC; cdr3_aa: CASSTGLQTYNEQFF
v_call: TRBV18; clone_size: NA; d_call: TRBD1; cdr3_length: 16; j_call: TRBJ1-1; cdr3_nt: TGTGCCAGCTCATTCCGGACAGGGGGAGCGAACACTGAAGCTTTCTTT; cdr3_aa: CASSFRTGGANTEAFF
v_call: TRBV5-6; clone_size: NA; d_call: NA; cdr3_length: 14; j_call: TRBJ2-7; cdr3_nt: TGTGCCAGCAGCTTGACAGCTTATTCGTACGAGCAGTACTTC; cdr3_aa: CASSLTAYSYEQYF
v_call: TRBV6-1; clone_size: many; d_call: TRBD1; cdr3_length: 15; j_call: TRBJ2-3; cdr3_nt: TGTGCCAGCAGTGGGCAGGGGGTTCGCACAGATACGCAGTATTTT; cdr3_aa: CASSGQGVRTDTQYF
v_call: TRBV6-6; clone_size: few; d_call: NA; cdr3_length: 14; j_call: TRBJ1-2; cdr3_nt: TGTGCCGGGGGGGATCCTTACAGTTTTATGAGCTACACCTTC; cdr3_aa: CAGGDPYSFMSYTF
v_call: TRBV20-1; clone_size: NA; d_call: TRBD1; cdr3_length: 13; j_call: TRBJ2-5; cdr3_nt: TGCAGTGCTAGCTGGACAGGGTTAGAGACCCAGTACTTC; cdr3_aa: CSASWTGLETQYF
v_call: TRBV5-1; clone_size: once; d_call: NA; cdr3_length: 13; j_call: TRBJ1-2; cdr3_nt: TGCGCCAGCAGCTTGGTGGGTTATAGTGGCTACACCTTC; cdr3_aa: CASSLVGYSGYTF
v_call: TRBV18; clone_size: few; d_call: NA; cdr3_length: 14; j_call: TRBJ1-5; cdr3_nt: TGTGCCAGCTCACCAGGGTCGAGGAATCAGCCCCAGCATTTT; cdr3_aa: CASSPGSRNQPQHF
v_call: TRBV6-5; clone_size: few; d_call: TRBD1; cdr3_length: 15; j_call: TRBJ1-2; cdr3_nt: TGTGCCAGCAGTGGACGACAGGGTTGGGCCTATGGCTACACCTTC; cdr3_aa: CASSGRQGWAYGYTF
v_call: TRBV28; clone_size: many; d_call: TRBD1; cdr3_length: 14; j_call: TRBJ1-1; cdr3_nt: TGTGCCAGCAGTTTTGACAGGGGGAGAACTGAAGCTTTCTTT; cdr3_aa: CASSFDRGRTEAFF
v_call: TRBV3-1; clone_size: few; d_call: NA; cdr3_length: 14; j_call: TRBJ1-2; cdr3_nt: TGTGCCAGCAGCCAAGTCTCACAGGGAAGTGGCTACACCTTC; cdr3_aa: CASSQVSQGSGYTF
v_call: TRBV4-1; clone_size: many; d_call: NA; cdr3_length: 17; j_call: TRBJ1-3; cdr3_nt: TGCGCCAGCAGCCAAGATGGTTACGGGGGCGGCGGAAACACCATATATTTT; cdr3_aa: CASSQDGYGGGGNTIYF
v_call: TRBV7-2; clone_size: few; d_call: TRBD1; cdr3_length: 18; j_call: TRBJ2-2; cdr3_nt: TGTGCCAGCAGCCGCCAAACTGCCCACAGGGGAAGGGCCGGGGAGCTGTTTTTT; cdr3_aa: CASSRQTAHRGRAGELFF
v_call: TRBV6-5; clone_size: NA; d_call: TRBD2; cdr3_length: 16; j_call: TRBJ2-1; cdr3_nt: TGTGCCAGCAGTGCGCATACTAGCGGGGTCTACAATGAGCAGTTCTTC; cdr3_aa: CASSAHTSGVYNEQFF
v_call: TRBV5-4; clone_size: many; d_call: NA; cdr3_length: 14; j_call: TRBJ1-2; cdr3_nt: TGTGCCAGCAGCTCACACGGGGTGACCTATGGCTACACCTTC; cdr3_aa: CASSSHGVTYGYTF
v_call: TRBV12-3/TRBV12-4; clone_size: many; d_call: TRBD1; cdr3_length: 13; j_call: TRBJ1-3; cdr3_nt: TGTGCCAGCACTCCGGGACAGGGAAACACCATATATTTT; cdr3_aa: CASTPGQGNTIYF
v_call: TRBV19; clone_size: NA; d_call: NA; cdr3_length: 13; j_call: TRBJ1-1; cdr3_nt: TGTGCCAGTAGTATCCTTGTGAACACTGAAGCTTTCTTT; cdr3_aa: CASSILVNTEAFF
v_call: TRBV11-2; clone_size: few; d_call: NA; cdr3_length: 14; j_call: TRBJ2-5; cdr3_nt: TGTGCCAGCGGAGCCTTGGGGAGTCAAGAGACCCAGTACTTC; cdr3_aa: CASGALGSQETQYF
v_call: TRBV18; clone_size: few; d_call: TRBD2; cdr3_length: 16; j_call: TRBJ2-2; cdr3_nt: TGTGCCAGCTCACCCGCGGGGGTCCTGAACACCGGGGAGCTGTTTTTT; cdr3_aa: CASSPAGVLNTGELFF
v_call: TRBV2; clone_size: NA; d_call: NA; cdr3_length: 14; j_call: TRBJ2-7; cdr3_nt: TGTGCCAGCAGTCCCCGGGGGGCCTCCTACGAGCAGTACTTC; cdr3_aa: CASSPRGASYEQYF
v_call: TRBV4-2; clone_size: NA; d_call: TRBD2; cdr3_length: 18; j_call: TRBJ2-3; cdr3_nt: TGTGCCAGCAGCCAAGGTTTAGCGGGCACCCTCTTCCAGGATACGCAGTATTTT; cdr3_aa: CASSQGLAGTLFQDTQYF
v_call: TRBV2; clone_size: few; d_call: TRBD2; cdr3_length: 16; j_call: TRBJ2-3; cdr3_nt: TGTGCCAGCAGTCCGTTGACTAGCGGGGCCACAGATACGCAGTATTTT; cdr3_aa: CASSPLTSGATDTQYF
v_call: TRBV12-3/TRBV12-4; clone_size: NA; d_call: TRBD1; cdr3_length: 12; j_call: TRBJ1-5; cdr3_nt: TGTGCCAGCAGTCTTAGACAGGGACCCCAGCATTTT; cdr3_aa: CASSLRQGPQHF
v_call: TRBV27; clone_size: NA; d_call: TRBD1; cdr3_length: 17; j_call: TRBJ2-3; cdr3_nt: TGTGCCAGCAGTTTATCTGGCCGGGACAGGGACGTCGGTACGCAGTATTTT; cdr3_aa: CASSLSGRDRDVGTQYF
v_call: TRBV10-1; clone_size: NA; d_call: TRBD1; cdr3_length: 13; j_call: TRBJ2-2; cdr3_nt: TGCGCCAGCAGGGACAGGGCGCACGGGGAGCTGTTTTTT; cdr3_aa: CASRDRAHGELFF
v_call: TRBV12-3/TRBV12-4; clone_size: few; d_call: NA; cdr3_length: 15; j_call: TRBJ2-7; cdr3_nt: TGTGCCAGCAGTCCTTGGGGCCAATGGGCCTACGAGCAGTACTTC; cdr3_aa: CASSPWGQWAYEQYF
v_call: TRBV5-1; clone_size: NA; d_call: NA; cdr3_length: 14; j_call: TRBJ2-3; cdr3_nt: TGCGCCAGCAGCTTCGGGGAGAGCACAGATACGCAGTATTTT; cdr3_aa: CASSFGESTDTQYF
v_call: TRBV7-6; clone_size: NA; d_call: NA; cdr3_length: 13; j_call: TRBJ1-2; cdr3_nt: TGTGCCAGCAGCTTAGTACAGGGAGATGGCTACACCTTC; cdr3_aa: CASSLVQGDGYTF
v_call: TRBV29-1; clone_size: NA; d_call: NA; cdr3_length: 13; j_call: TRBJ1-2; cdr3_nt: TGCAGCGTTGGAGTCCGCCTAGGTTATGGCTACACCTTC; cdr3_aa: CSVGVRLGYGYTF
v_call: TRBV12-3/TRBV12-4; clone_size: few; d_call: NA; cdr3_length: 15; j_call: TRBJ1-1; cdr3_nt: TGTGCCAGCAGTTTAAACGGGGGGCTGAACACTGAAGCTTTCTTT; cdr3_aa: CASSLNGGLNTEAFF
v_call: TRBV20-1; clone_size: few; d_call: TRBD2; cdr3_length: 18; j_call: TRBJ2-3; cdr3_nt: TGCAGTGCTACCGGGACTAGCGGGGGGGCTAGGGGGACAGATACGCAGTATTTT; cdr3_aa: CSATGTSGGARGTDTQYF